This T cell receptor beta chain was found in a study of vaccination and CD4 T cells after COVID-19. In regard to this clonotype: As yet, its antigen is unknown.

The treatment here: approximately 11-day PBMC culture with coronavirus spike peptide pools or control peptides (ViraFEST assay). Peptide-pool expansion of antigen-specific T cells preceded TCR sequencing in ViraFEST. The assay that was used to sequence DNA from cultured CD4+ T cells was the Oncomine TCR Beta short-read assay. Each CDR3 protein is one row after TCRdb ran MiXCR on the PCR reads. The sample contains about 9,100 distinct CDR3 sequences, roughly 73% of which appear only once. With 4 bases removed from V and 4 bases from J, the gap between germline ends came to 14 bases. Germline V gene lookup returns CDR1 LNHDA and CDR2 SQIVND (reference sequence). This CDR3 is built from 15 residues.

Material for sequencing was CD4+ T cells from blood, cultured in vitro. This TCR was recovered from a human donor who had recovered from COVID-19. The chain carries TRBV19 and TRBJ2-1; D perhaps matches TRBD1 (6 bases). The CDR3 here is CASSSGRTVYNEQFF. The CDR3 bases are TGTGCCAGTAGTAGCGGACGGACAGTTTACAATGAGCAGTTCTTC.